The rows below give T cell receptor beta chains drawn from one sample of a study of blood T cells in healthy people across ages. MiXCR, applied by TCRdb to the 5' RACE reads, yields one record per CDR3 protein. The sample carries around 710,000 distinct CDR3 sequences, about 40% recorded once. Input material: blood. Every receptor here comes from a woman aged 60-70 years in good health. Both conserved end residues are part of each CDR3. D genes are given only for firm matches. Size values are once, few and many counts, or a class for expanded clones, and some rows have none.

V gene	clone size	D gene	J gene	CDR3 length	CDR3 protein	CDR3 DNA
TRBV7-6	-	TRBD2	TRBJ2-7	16	CASSLEVTSGNNEQYF	TGTGCCAGCAGCTTAGAGGTTACTAGCGGAAACAATGAGCAGTACTTC
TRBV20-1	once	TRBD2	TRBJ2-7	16	CSARSPPGGPSHEQYF	TGCAGTGCTAGGTCCCCCCCGGGGGGGCCCTCCCACGAGCAGTACTTC
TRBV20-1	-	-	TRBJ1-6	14	CSARAQGSRSPLHF	TGCAGTGCTAGAGCCCAGGGGAGCCGCTCACCCCTCCACTTT
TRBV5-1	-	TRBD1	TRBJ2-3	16	CASSLPRGSTSDTQYF	TGCGCCAGCAGCCTCCCCAGGGGGTCTACCTCAGATACGCAGTATTTT
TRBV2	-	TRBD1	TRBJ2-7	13	CASREDRVEEQYF	TGTGCCAGCAGAGAGGACAGGGTAGAAGAGCAGTACTTC
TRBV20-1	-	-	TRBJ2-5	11	CSALNDGEQYF	TGCAGTGCCCTTAATGATGGGGAGCAGTACTTC
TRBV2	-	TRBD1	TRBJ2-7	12	CASSMTGGEQYF	TGTGCCAGCAGTATGACAGGGGGTGAGCAGTACTTC
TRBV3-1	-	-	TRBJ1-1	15	CASSLSGSLNTEAFF	TGTGCCAGCAGCCTGTCGGGCAGTCTGAACACTGAAGCTTTCTTT
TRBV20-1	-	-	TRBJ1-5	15	CSARQTKNSNQPQHF	TGCAGTGCTAGACAGACAAAAAATAGCAATCAGCCCCAGCATTTT
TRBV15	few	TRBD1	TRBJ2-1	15	CATSRRDRLYNEQFF	TGTGCCACCAGCAGACGGGACAGATTGTACAATGAGCAGTTCTTC
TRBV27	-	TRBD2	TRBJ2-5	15	CASNAGGALRETQYF	TGTGCCAGCAATGCCGGGGGGGCCTTGCGGGAGACCCAGTACTTC
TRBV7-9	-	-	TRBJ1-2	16	CASSSPRGGGDYGYTF	TGTGCCAGCAGCTCACCGCGGGGGGGCGGTGACTATGGCTACACCTTC
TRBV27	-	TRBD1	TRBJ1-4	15	CASSLSGQGYEKLFF	TGTGCCAGCAGTTTATCGGGACAGGGATATGAAAAACTGTTTTTT
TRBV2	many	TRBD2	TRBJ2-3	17	CASSEQASGLSTDTQYF	TGTGCCAGCAGTGAGCAGGCTAGCGGGCTAAGCACAGATACGCAGTATTTT
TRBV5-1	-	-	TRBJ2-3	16	CASSLESEHWTDTQYF	TGCGCCAGCAGCTTGGAATCCGAGCACTGGACAGATACGCAGTATTTT
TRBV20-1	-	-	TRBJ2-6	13	CSAPPLGANVLTF	TGCAGTGCTCCACCCCTTGGGGCCAACGTCCTGACTTTC
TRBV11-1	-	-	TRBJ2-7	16	CASSSFGNGLANEQYF	TGTGCCAGCAGCTCGTTTGGGAACGGCCTCGCCAACGAGCAGTACTTC
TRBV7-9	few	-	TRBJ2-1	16	CASSLVIDQTGNEQFF	TGTGCCAGCAGCTTGGTCATCGACCAAACGGGGAATGAGCAGTTCTTC
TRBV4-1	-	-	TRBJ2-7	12	CASLDGYNEQYF	TGCGCCAGCTTGGACGGATACAATGAGCAGTACTTC
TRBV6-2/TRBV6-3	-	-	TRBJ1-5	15	CASSYSRGRAKPQHF	TGTGCCAGCAGTTACTCGAGGGGACGGGCGAAGCCCCAGCATTTT
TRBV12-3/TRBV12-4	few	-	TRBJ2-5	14	CASSFLSIQETQYF	TGTGCCAGCAGTTTCCTTAGCATCCAAGAGACCCAGTACTTC
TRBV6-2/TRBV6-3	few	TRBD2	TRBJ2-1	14	CASQIAGDYNEQFF	TGTGCCAGTCAAATAGCGGGAGACTACAATGAGCAGTTCTTC
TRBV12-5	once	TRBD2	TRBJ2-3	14	CASGWGLAGDTQYF	TGTGCTAGTGGTTGGGGACTAGCTGGAGATACGCAGTATTTT
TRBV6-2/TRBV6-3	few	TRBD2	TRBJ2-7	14	CASHRSGSVHEQYF	TGTGCCAGCCATCGAAGCGGGAGTGTCCACGAGCAGTACTTC
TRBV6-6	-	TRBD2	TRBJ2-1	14	CAGKTSGRYNEQFF	TGTGCCGGTAAAACTAGCGGACGCTACAATGAGCAGTTCTTC
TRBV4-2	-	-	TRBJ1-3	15	CASSQEGSTGNTIYF	TGTGCCAGCAGCCAAGAGGGATCCACTGGAAACACCATATATTTT
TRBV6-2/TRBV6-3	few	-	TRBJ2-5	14	CASSYSFREETQYF	TGTGCCAGCAGTTACTCCTTCAGGGAAGAGACCCAGTACTTC
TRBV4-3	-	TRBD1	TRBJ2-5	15	CASSAGQGLGETQYF	TGCGCCAGCAGCGCGGGACAGGGGCTGGGAGAGACCCAGTACTTC
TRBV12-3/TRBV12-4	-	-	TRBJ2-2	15	CASSPLGVDTGELFF	TGTGCCAGCAGCCCTCTGGGCGTGGACACCGGGGAGCTGTTTTTT
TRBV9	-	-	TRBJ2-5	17	CASSSSTGLRYQETQYF	TGTGCCAGCAGCTCCAGTACGGGACTTAGGTACCAAGAGACCCAGTACTTC